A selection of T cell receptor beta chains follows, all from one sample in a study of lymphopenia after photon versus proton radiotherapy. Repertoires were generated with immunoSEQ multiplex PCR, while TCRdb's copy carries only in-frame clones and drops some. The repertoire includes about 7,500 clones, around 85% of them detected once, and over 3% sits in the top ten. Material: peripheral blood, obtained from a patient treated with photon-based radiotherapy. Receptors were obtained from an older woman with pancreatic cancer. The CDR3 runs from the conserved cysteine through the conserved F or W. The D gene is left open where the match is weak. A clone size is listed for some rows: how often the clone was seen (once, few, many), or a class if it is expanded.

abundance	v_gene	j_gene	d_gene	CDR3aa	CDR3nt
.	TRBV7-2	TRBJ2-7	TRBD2	CASSFQGLAGEQYF	TGTGCCAGCAGCTTTCAGGGACTAGCGGGAGAGCAGTACTTC
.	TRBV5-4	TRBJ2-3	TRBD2	CASSLRREADTQYF	TGTGCCAGCAGCTTGAGGCGGGAGGCAGATACGCAGTATTTT
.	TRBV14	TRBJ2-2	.	CASSRIPGELFF	TGTGCCAGCAGCCGAATCCCCGGGGAGCTGTTTTTT
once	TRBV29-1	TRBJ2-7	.	CSVAPTDYEQYF	TGCAGCGTTGCCCCGACGGACTACGAGCAGTACTTC
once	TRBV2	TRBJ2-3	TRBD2	CASGLAGRTDTQYF	TGTGCCAGTGGACTAGCGGGCCGCACAGATACGCAGTATTTT
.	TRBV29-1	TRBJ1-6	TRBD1	CRGCKGQGRLWDNSPLHF	TGCAGGGGTTGTAAGGGACAGGGACGTCTCTGGGATAATTCACCCCTCCACTTT
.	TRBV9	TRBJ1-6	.	CASSGGRLDSPLHF	TGTGCCAGCAGCGGGGGACGGTTAGATTCACCCCTCCACTTT
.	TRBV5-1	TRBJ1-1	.	CASRGETEAFF	TGCGCCAGCAGGGGGGAGACTGAAGCTTTCTTT
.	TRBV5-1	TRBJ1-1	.	CASSLDREPNTEAFF	TGCGCCAGCAGCTTGGACAGGGAGCCGAACACTGAAGCTTTCTTT
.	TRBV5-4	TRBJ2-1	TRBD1	CASSFTGGWEQFF	TGTGCCAGCAGCTTTACAGGGGGGTGGGAGCAGTTCTTC
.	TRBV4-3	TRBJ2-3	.	CASSLTDRTDTQYF	TGCGCCAGCAGCCTGACGGACCGCACAGATACGCAGTATTTT
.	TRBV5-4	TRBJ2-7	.	CASRTFGRGDEQYF	TGTGCCAGCAGGACCTTTGGCAGGGGGGACGAGCAGTACTTC
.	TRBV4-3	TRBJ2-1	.	CASSLGTGGPQFF	TGCGCCAGCAGCCTCGGGACTGGGGGACCGCAGTTCTTC
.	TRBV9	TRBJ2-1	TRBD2	CASSWTSDMYEQFF	TGTGCCAGCAGCTGGACTAGCGATATGTATGAGCAGTTCTTC
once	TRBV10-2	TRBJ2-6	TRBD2	CASSEFPGGLSGANVLTF	TGCGCCAGCAGTGAGTTTCCGGGAGGACTCTCTGGGGCCAACGTCCTGACTTTC
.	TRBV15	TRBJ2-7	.	CATSRDRAAAIYEQYF	TGTGCCACCAGCAGAGATCGGGCAGCGGCGATCTACGAGCAGTACTTC
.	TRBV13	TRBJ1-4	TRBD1	CASSIRTGGAGREKLFF	TGTGCCAGCAGCATCAGGACAGGGGGCGCCGGTAGAGAAAAACTGTTTTTT
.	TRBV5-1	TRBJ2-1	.	CASSLGSSLPNEQFF	TGCGCCAGCAGCTTGGGGTCTAGTCTCCCCAATGAGCAGTTCTTC
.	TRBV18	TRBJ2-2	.	CASSPRTRECFRTRNKINTGELFF	TGTGCCAGCTCACCACGAACCCGAGAATGTTTTAGAACCCGAAATAAAATTAACACCGGGGAGCTGTTTTTT
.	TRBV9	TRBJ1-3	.	CASSVNIVSGNTIYF	TGTGCCAGCAGCGTAAATATAGTCTCTGGAAACACCATATATTTT
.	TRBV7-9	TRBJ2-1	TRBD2	CASSLTSGSNEQFF	TGTGCCAGCAGCTTGACTAGCGGGAGCAATGAGCAGTTCTTC
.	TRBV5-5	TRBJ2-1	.	CASSPPWGVENNEQFF	TGTGCCAGCAGCCCCCCCTGGGGAGTGGAGAACAATGAGCAGTTCTTC
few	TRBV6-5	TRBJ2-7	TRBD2	CASSPSGRETYEQYF	TGTGCCAGCAGTCCCAGCGGGAGGGAAACCTACGAGCAGTACTTC
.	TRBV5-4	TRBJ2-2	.	CASSSQGVGTGELFF	TGTGCCAGCAGCTCACAGGGAGTGGGGACCGGGGAGCTGTTTTTT
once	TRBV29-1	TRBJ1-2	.	CSVERRTSYGYTF	TGCAGCGTTGAGAGACGGACCAGCTATGGCTACACCTTC
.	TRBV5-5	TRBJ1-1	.	CASSPLQGRVNTEAFF	TGTGCCAGCAGCCCGTTACAGGGTAGGGTGAACACTGAAGCTTTCTTT
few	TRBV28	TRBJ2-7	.	CASSLRSPFYEQYF	TGTGCCAGCAGTCTAAGAAGTCCTTTCTACGAGCAGTACTTC
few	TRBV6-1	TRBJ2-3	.	CASSGNREPGPDTQYF	TGTGCCAGCAGTGGAAACAGGGAACCCGGCCCAGATACGCAGTATTTT
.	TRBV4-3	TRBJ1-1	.	CASSQYSNLNTEAFF	TGCGCCAGCAGCCAATATAGCAACTTGAACACTGAAGCTTTCTTT
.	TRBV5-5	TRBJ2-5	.	CASSLEIRAGTETQYF	TGTGCCAGCAGCTTGGAAATCAGGGCAGGTACAGAGACCCAGTACTTC
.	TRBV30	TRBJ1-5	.	CAWSAGSDQPQHF	TGTGCCTGGAGTGCAGGGAGCGATCAGCCCCAGCATTTT
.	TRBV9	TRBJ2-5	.	CASSVSQGRETQYF	TGTGCCAGCAGCGTGTCACAGGGAAGGGAGACCCAGTACTTC
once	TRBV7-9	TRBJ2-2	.	CASSTLRLAAGTGELFF	TGTGCCAGCAGCACGCTCAGGCTGGCGGCGGGCACCGGGGAGCTGTTTTTT
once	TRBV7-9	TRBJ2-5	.	CASSSAGTQGTQYF	TGTGCCAGCAGCTCGGCGGGGACGCAGGGGACCCAGTACTTC
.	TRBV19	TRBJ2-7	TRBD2	CASSIGLAGGAEQYF	TGTGCCAGTAGTATCGGTTTGGCGGGAGGTGCCGAGCAGTACTTC
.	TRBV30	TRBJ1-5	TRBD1	CAWSPLGQGGNQPQHF	TGTGCCTGGAGTCCTCTTGGACAGGGGGGCAATCAGCCCCAGCATTTT
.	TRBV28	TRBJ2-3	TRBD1	CASTHQGASTDTQYF	TGTGCCAGCACTCATCAGGGGGCTAGCACAGATACGCAGTATTTT
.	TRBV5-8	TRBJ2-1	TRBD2	CASSLAGLNNEQFF	TGTGCCAGCAGCCTAGCGGGACTAAACAATGAGCAGTTCTTC
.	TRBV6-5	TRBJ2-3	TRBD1	CASSYDRAADTQYF	TGTGCCAGCAGTTACGACAGGGCGGCTGATACGCAGTATTTT
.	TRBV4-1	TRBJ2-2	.	CASSQERTGELFF	TGCGCCAGCAGCCAAGAGCGAACCGGGGAGCTGTTTTTT
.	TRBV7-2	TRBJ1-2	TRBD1	CASSRFGTGRDGYTF	TGTGCCAGCAGTCGCTTCGGGACAGGGAGAGATGGCTACACCTTC
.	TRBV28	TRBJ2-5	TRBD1	CASRTGTGLGETQYF	TGTGCCAGCAGGACAGGGACAGGGCTGGGGGAGACCCAGTACTTC
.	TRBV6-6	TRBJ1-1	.	CASSYGGTEAFF	TGTGCCAGCAGTTATGGAGGGACTGAAGCTTTCTTT
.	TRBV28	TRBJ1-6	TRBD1	CASSPRRGLNSPLHF	TGTGCCAGCAGTCCCCGCAGGGGGCTTAATTCACCCCTCCACTTT
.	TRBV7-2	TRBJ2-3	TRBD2	CASSSVGTSGGDTQYF	TGTGCCAGCAGCTCCGTCGGGACTAGCGGAGGGGATACGCAGTATTTT
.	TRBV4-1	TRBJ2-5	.	CASSQERVRQSGTQYF	TGCGCCAGCAGCCAAGAGAGGGTCCGGCAGTCGGGCACCCAGTACTTC
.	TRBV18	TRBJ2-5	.	CASSPETIRETQYF	TGTGCCAGCTCACCAGAGACAATCCGAGAGACCCAGTACTTC
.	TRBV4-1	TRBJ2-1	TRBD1	CASSRAGGREQFF	TGCGCCAGCAGCCGGGCAGGGGGCAGAGAGCAGTTCTTC
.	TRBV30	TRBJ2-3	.	CAWREKGNTDTQYF	TGTGCCTGGAGGGAAAAAGGGAACACAGATACGCAGTATTTT
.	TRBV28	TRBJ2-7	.	CASSPASYEQYF	TGTGCCAGCAGCCCAGCATCCTACGAGCAGTACTTC
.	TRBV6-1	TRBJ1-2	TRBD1	CASSEDTGGENYGYTF	TGTGCCAGCAGTGAAGATACAGGGGGAGAGAACTATGGCTACACCTTC
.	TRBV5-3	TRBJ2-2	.	CARSLVAGFYTGELFF	TGTGCCAGAAGCTTGGTGGCAGGGTTTTACACCGGGGAGCTGTTTTTT
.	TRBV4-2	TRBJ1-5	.	CASSQEQGGPQHF	TGTGCCAGCAGCCAAGAACAAGGGGGGCCCCAGCATTTT
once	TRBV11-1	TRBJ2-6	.	CASSRWGGHSSGANVLTF	TGTGCCAGCAGCCGCTGGGGGGGCCACTCCTCTGGGGCCAACGTCCTGACTTTC